Listed here are 20 T cell receptor beta chains from one sample, sequenced in a study of T-cell reconstitution after alpha-beta-depleted transplantation in children. Unique molecular identifiers were incorporated during preparation of the TCRbeta library. Each CDR3 protein gets one entry after TCRdb re-called the PCR reads with MiXCR. The sample includes about 830,000 distinct CDR3 sequences, under 20% seen only once; the top ten take about 5%. The sample consisted of PBMCs, mostly from graft donor cells, taken 360 days after TCRalphabeta/CD19-depleted stem cell transplant. The source of these receptors is a male patient younger than 18 who had a stem cell transplant for acute lymphoblastic leukemia, so the T cells may come from the graft donor.

V usage is TRBV27 and J usage is TRBJ2-7, with 10 bases fitting TRBD1. This CDR3 comprises 14 residues. Germline trimming cut 1 base from V and 3 bases from J; bases unmatched to any gene: 0. CDR1 and CDR2 from the germline V gene are MNHEY and SMNVEV (reference sequence). The CDR3 DNA follows: TGTGCCAGCAGTTTATGGGACAGGGGCTACGAGCAGTACTTC. It specifies CASSLWDRGYEQYF.

This clonotype was recorded at least ten times. The chain combines TRBV20-1 with TRBJ2-7; D possibly uses TRBD1 or TRBD2 (5 bases each). Trimming shortened V by 5 bases and J by 3 bases, and 17 bases separated the two germline ends. This CDR3 region has 14 residues. Germline CDR1 and CDR2: DFQATT and SNEGSKA (reference sequence). CDR3 sequence (DNA): TGCAGTGCTCACCGGGACGGAGGTTTCTACGAGCAGTACTTC. It yields the protein CSAHRDGGFYEQYF.

This clonotype showed up many times. V usage is TRBV12-3 or TRBV12-4 and J usage is TRBJ2-1; D may be TRBD2 (5 bases). The CDR3 length is 15 residues. V shed 6 bases and J shed 5 bases, with 17 bases lying between them. The CDR3 DNA sequence: TGTGCCAGCAGCACCGTGATGGTGGGAGACAATGAGCAGTTCTTC. It translates to CASSTVMVGDNEQFF.

V gene TRBV5-1 combines with J gene TRBJ2-1, with D perhaps matching TRBD1 or TRBD2 (5 bases each). CDR1 is SGHRS, CDR2 YFSETQ, per germline. Trimming shortened V by 1 base and J by 9 bases, and 17 bases separated the two germline ends. The CDR3 is 15 amino acids. CDR3 sequence reads: CASSLNPGRDGEQFF. Written as DNA, the CDR3 is TGCGCCAGCAGCTTGAATCCGGGTCGGGACGGTGAGCAGTTCTTC.

This clonotype was detected a few times. The genes are TRBV7-9 and TRBJ2-2, with D perhaps matching TRBD2 (6 bases). V was shortened by 3 bases and J by 5 bases, with 13 bases between the two germline ends. The V gene's germline CDR1 is SEHNR and CDR2 FQNEAQ (reference sequence). CDR3 length: 15 residues. The CDR3 region is CASSFGDWGTGELFF. The CDR3 coding sequence is TGTGCCAGCAGCTTTGGGGACTGGGGAACCGGGGAGCTGTTTTTT.

This clonotype has just a few counts. V is TRBV2 and J is TRBJ2-1, with D tentatively TRBD1 (5 bases). The length of the CDR3 is 15 residues. CDR1 is SNHLY and CDR2 is FYNNEI in the germline V gene. The V end was cut by 4 bases, the J end by 6 bases, with 16 bases between. The CDR3, as DNA: TGTGCCAGCAGTGCAGGGTACATCGCTTCCAATGAGCAGTTCTTC. It codes for CASSAGYIASNEQFF. The full variable domain, with the rest looked up from reference TRBV2 and TRBJ2-1, is EPEVTQTPSHQVTQMGQEVILRCVPISNHLYFYWYRQILGQKVEFLVSFYNNEISEKSEIFDDQFSVERPDGSNFTLKIRSTKLEDSAMYFCASSAGYIASNEQFFGPGTRLTVL.

This chain links TRBV11-1 with TRBJ2-7; TRBD2 aligns across 8 bases. V was clipped by 5 bases and J by 9 bases; unmatched bases: 12. Germline CDR1 and CDR2: SGHAT and FQDESV (reference sequence). There are 14 residues in the CDR3. The CDR3 here is CASSKLAEPRRQYF. CDR3 bases: TGTGCCAGCAGCAAACTAGCGGAGCCCAGGAGGCAGTACTTC. Looking up the rest from reference TRBV11-1 and TRBJ2-7 gives the full variable domain: EAEVAQSPRYKITEKSQAVAFWCDPISGHATLYWYRQILGQGPELLVQFQDESVVDDSQLPKDRFSAERLKGVDSTLKIQPAELGDSAMYLCASSKLAEPRRQYFGPGTRLTVT.

The chain is built from TRBV6-1 and TRBJ2-1; 8 bases line up with TRBD2. The CDR3 covers 16 residues. The germline CDR1 and CDR2 sequences are MNHNS and SASEGT. Trimming removed 7 bases from V and 4 bases from J; junction bases left unmatched: 12. CDR3 DNA sequence: TGTGCCAGCACCCTTACAAAGCGGGAGCGGTACAATGAGCAGTTCTTC. Its translation: CASTLTKRERYNEQFF.

This clonotype turned up a few times. J is TRBJ2-7 and V is TRBV11-1; 7 nucleotides line up with TRBD2. Germline V gene sequence: CDR1 SGHAT, CDR2 FQDESV (reference sequence). The CDR3 is 14 residues long. V was clipped by 4 bases and J by 3 bases; unmatched bases: 6. CDR3 DNA: TGTGCCAGCAGCTCGGCAGCGGGGCGCTACGAGCAGTACTTC. Protein: CASSSAAGRYEQYF. Complete variable domain (other parts from reference TRBV11-1 and TRBJ2-7): EAEVAQSPRYKITEKSQAVAFWCDPISGHATLYWYRQILGQGPELLVQFQDESVVDDSQLPKDRFSAERLKGVDSTLKIQPAELGDSAMYLCASSSAAGRYEQYFGPGTRLTVT.

The chain recombines TRBV20-1 with TRBJ2-5; 7 positions agree with TRBD2. Looked up from germline, CDR1 is DFQATT and CDR2 is SNEGSKA (reference sequence). The CDR3 extends over 15 amino acids. V lost 5 bases to trimming and J lost 5 bases; unmatched junction nucleotides: 14. In DNA form, the CDR3 reads TGCAGTGCTGCCCCCTCCTCGACTAGCCCGGAGACCCAGTACTTC. Translation gives CSAAPSSTSPETQYF.

CDR3 residues: CASGPGLAGASRYNEQFF. The CDR3 bases are TGTGCCAGTGGACCGGGACTAGCGGGGGCGTCCAGGTACAATGAGCAGTTCTTC. The chain couples TRBV9 to TRBJ2-1; 14 bases map to TRBD2. Germline V gives CDR1 SGDLS, CDR2 YYNGEE. The CDR3 is made up of 18 amino acids. The V and J ends lost 8 bases and 4 bases, in that order; junction bases with no gene match: 14.

V usage is TRBV5-5 and J usage is TRBJ2-5, with 8 bases identical to TRBD1. The CDR3 is 13 residues long. The V and J ends lost 3 bases and 13 bases, in that order; junction bases with no gene match: 11. Germline V lookup: CDR1 SGHKS, CDR2 YYEKEE (reference sequence). CDR3 sequence reads: CASSSGQGPGRYF. In DNA, the CDR3 is TGTGCCAGCAGCTCTGGACAGGGCCCGGGACGGTACTTC.

The chain uses TRBV7-8 and TRBJ2-7; 9 bases fit TRBD1. The junction had 11 bases not matched to a gene; V was cut back by 7 bases and J by 7 bases. The CDR3 extends over 14 amino acids. Germline assignment: CDR1 SGHVS and CDR2 FQNEAQ. The CDR3, as DNA: TGTGCCAGCAACCGTTTTGGGACAGGGATTGAGCAGTACTTC. It is translated as CASNRFGTGIEQYF.

The J gene is TRBJ2-1, the V gene TRBV5-1; D is uncertain. Germline CDR1 and CDR2: SGHRS and YFSETQ. The CDR3 is made up of 15 amino acids. V dropped 2 bases and J dropped 4 bases, with 13 bases sitting between them. The CDR3 protein is CASSLPATGYNEQFF. The CDR3 nucleotides are TGCGCCAGCAGCTTACCCGCTACTGGATACAATGAGCAGTTCTTC.

This clonotype was picked up a small number of times. V is TRBV11-2 and J is TRBJ2-7; no reliable D call. Germline-derived CDR1 and CDR2 are SGHAT and FQNNGV. V was cut by 1 base and J by 3 bases, with 13 bases left in between. The CDR3 has 15 residues. CDR3 amino acids: CASSLGVHGVYEQYF. The CDR3 region has the DNA TGTGCCAGCAGCTTAGGAGTGCATGGGGTCTACGAGCAGTACTTC. The whole variable domain, remainder taken from reference TRBV11-2 and TRBJ2-7, is EAGVAQSPRYKIIEKRQSVAFWCNPISGHATLYWYQQILGQGPKLLIQFQNNGVVDDSQLPKDRFSAERLKGVDSTLKIQPAKLEDSAVYLCASSLGVHGVYEQYFGPGTRLTVT.

This clonotype has more than one count but fewer than ten. This CDR3 is CASSPLVANNEQFF. The CDR3 DNA is TGTGCCAGCTCACCACTTGTTGCGAACAATGAGCAGTTCTTC. The rearrangement joins TRBV18 to TRBJ2-1; the D is unclear. V dropped 1 base and J dropped 5 bases, with 9 bases sitting between them. CDR3 length: 14 amino acids. CDR1 and CDR2 from the germline V gene are KGHSH and LQKENI.

The chain has TRBV6-1 and TRBJ2-4; D tentatively reads TRBD1 or TRBD2 (5 bases each). CDR1 and CDR2 (germline): MNHNS, SASEGT. The V gene lost 7 bases and the J gene lost 0 bases, with 13 bases spanning the gap. The CDR3 runs to 15 residues. CDR3 coding DNA: TGTGCCAGCAACGACCTTGGGGGAGCCAAAAACATTCAGTACTTC. Its translation is CASNDLGGAKNIQYF.

This chain joins TRBV12-3 or TRBV12-4 and TRBJ2-1, with TRBD2 identical over 14 bases. CDR3 size: 18 residues. V lost 6 bases and J lost 0; bases outside the gene matches: 7. In nucleotides, the CDR3 is TGTGCCAGCAGGCCGGGACTAGCGGGAGCGAGCTCCTACAATGAGCAGTTCTTC. This gives the protein CASRPGLAGASSYNEQFF.

The chain combines TRBV3-1 with TRBJ2-1, with TRBD2 as a possible D gene (6 bases). Germline CDR1 reads LGHDT; CDR2 reads YNNKEL (reference sequence). The CDR3 covers 19 residues. The ends were cut back, 0 bases at V and 0 bases at J, with 18 bases in the middle. The CDR3 bases are TGTGCCAGCAGCCAAGATTCGTCCGGGGGATTTAGCTCCTACAATGAGCAGTTCTTC. As protein: CASSQDSSGGFSSYNEQFF.

This clonotype was observed many times. The CDR3 loop reads CASSLKTPTSDTQYF. The CDR3 coding sequence is TGTGCCAGCAGCTTAAAGACACCGACCTCAGATACGCAGTATTTT. The chain couples TRBV7-8 to TRBJ2-3; no clear D. The V end lost 2 bases, the J end lost 4 bases, and 13 bases lay between the germline ends. CDR3 length equals 15 residues. CDR1 and CDR2 (germline): SGHVS, FQNEAQ.